The 8 T cell receptor beta chains in this list originate from one sample, sequenced in a study of tumor-infiltrating lymphocytes in primary liver carcinoma. The authors made TCR beta cDNA from about 500 ng total RNA with a constant-region primer. Three-round nested multiplex PCR performed with slightly modified ARM-PCR produced the TCR beta libraries. The first two PCR rounds used TRBV1-TRBV30 primers with a Cbeta primer, 10 cycles each. Using its own MiXCR run on the multiplex PCR reads, TCRdb lists one record per CDR3 protein. This repertoire shows 100,000 or so distinct CDR3 sequences, around 84% found once; its top ten account for around 21%. Without any cell sorting, about 20-31 mg of bulk tissue yielded co-extracted RNA and DNA. The sequencing input was liver tumor tissue from sampling region 3. Subset noted: tumor region T3, left-lateral pole. These receptors came from a man between 40 and 49 years old with primary liver carcinoma and hepatitis B virus infection.

With regard to this clonotype: One junction end disagrees with the germline gene, perhaps due to a read error. The V and J genes are TRBV6-2 or TRBV6-3 and TRBJ2-1; the match to TRBD2 covers 10 bases. The CDR3 is 16 residues long. CDR1 and CDR2 from the germline V gene are MNHEY and SVGEGT. The CDR3 DNA reads as TGTGCCAGCATTTCGCCGGGACTAGCGAGCCCCGGTGAGCCGTTCTTC. This encodes CASISPGLASPGEPFF.

Comments on this clonotype: One end of the junction does not line up with germline, which may come from a read error. The chain combines TRBV30 with TRBJ1-1; no definite D call. CDR1 is GTSNPN, CDR2 SVGIG, per germline (reference sequence). The CDR3 consists of 12 residues. In nucleotides, the CDR3 is TGTGCGGAATCCCGGGAATACACTGGAGCTTTCTTT. It encodes CAESREYTGAFF.

A word on this clonotype: Possible read error: a much larger clone is one base away. The V call is TRBV6-4, the J call TRBJ1-6; D perhaps matches TRBD1 (6 bases). The CDR3 sequence is 15 residues long. The V gene's germline CDR1 is MRHNA and CDR2 SNTAGT. CDR3 region: CASSGTTGGDSLLHF. The CDR3 bases are TGTGCCAGCAGCGGGACAACCGGTGGGGATTCACTCCTCCACTTT.

With respect to this clonotype: A junction end diverges from the germline sequence, so it may reflect a read error. The J gene is TRBJ2-2, the V gene TRBV5-1; D ambiguous. The CDR3 runs to 15 residues. Germline V CDR1 and CDR2: SGHRS, YFSETQ. The CDR3 reads CATSIRQTNTGELFF. CDR3 DNA: TGCGCCACCAGCATCAGGCAGACGAACACCGGGGAGCTGTTTTTT.

In its sample, this clonotype was seen many times. The V and J genes are TRBV29-1 and TRBJ2-7, with 7 nucleotides matching TRBD1. CDR1 SQVTM and CDR2 ANQGSEA come from the germline V gene. V lost 4 bases to trimming and J lost 4 bases; unmatched junction nucleotides: 4. This CDR3 has 12 residues. The CDR3 bases are TGCAGCGTTGGGATACAGGGGTACGAGCAGTACTTC. The encoded protein is CSVGIQGYEQYF.

Comment on this clonotype: One end of the junction varies from germline; a read error may be responsible. The chain has TRBV29-1 and TRBJ1-1; the D gene is possibly TRBD1 (5 bases). The CDR3 covers 14 residues. The germline gives CDR1 SQVTM, CDR2 ANQGSEA. CDR3 protein: CSVNSAGSYTGAFF. Here the CDR3 DNA reads TGCAGCGTCAATTCAGCAGGGAGTTATACTGGAGCTTTCTTT.

To note about this clonotype: A read error may explain this, as a much larger clone is one base away. V is TRBV28 and J is TRBJ2-7, with TRBD2 as a possible D gene (5 bases). Germline V lookup: CDR1 MDHEN, CDR2 SYDVKM. The CDR3 extends over 15 amino acids. The CDR3 DNA reads as TGTGCCGGCAGTTCCCCCGCTAGCAGTAGATACGAGCAGTACTTC. As protein: CAGSSPASSRYEQYF.

Concerning this clonotype itself: One end of the junction fails to match germline, which may point to a read error. The chain has TRBV11-2 and TRBJ2-1; maybe TRBD2 (6 bases). The germline V gene has CDR1 SGHAT and CDR2 FQNNGV. The CDR3 length is 15 residues. The CDR3 DNA is TGTGCCAGCGGCATAGGGTCCGGTGGGGGGTATGAGCAGCTATTC. Translating it yields CASGIGSGGGYEQLF.